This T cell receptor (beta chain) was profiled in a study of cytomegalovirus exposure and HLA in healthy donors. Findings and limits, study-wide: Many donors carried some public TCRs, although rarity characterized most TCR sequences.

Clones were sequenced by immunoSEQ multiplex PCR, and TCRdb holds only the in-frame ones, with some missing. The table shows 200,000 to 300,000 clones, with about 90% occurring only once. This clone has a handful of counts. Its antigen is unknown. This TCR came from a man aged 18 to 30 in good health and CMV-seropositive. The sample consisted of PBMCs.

The CDR3 here is CASKIMGGSGTDTQYF. The DNA of the CDR3 is TGCGCCAGCAAGATCATGGGCGGGAGCGGCACAGATACGCAGTATTTT. This sequence joins TRBV5-1 and TRBJ2-3, with 7 positions matching TRBD2. V lost 6 bases, J lost 1 base, and 11 bases stayed unmatched. CDR1 is SGHRS and CDR2 is YFSETQ in the germline V gene. The CDR3 is made up of 16 amino acids.